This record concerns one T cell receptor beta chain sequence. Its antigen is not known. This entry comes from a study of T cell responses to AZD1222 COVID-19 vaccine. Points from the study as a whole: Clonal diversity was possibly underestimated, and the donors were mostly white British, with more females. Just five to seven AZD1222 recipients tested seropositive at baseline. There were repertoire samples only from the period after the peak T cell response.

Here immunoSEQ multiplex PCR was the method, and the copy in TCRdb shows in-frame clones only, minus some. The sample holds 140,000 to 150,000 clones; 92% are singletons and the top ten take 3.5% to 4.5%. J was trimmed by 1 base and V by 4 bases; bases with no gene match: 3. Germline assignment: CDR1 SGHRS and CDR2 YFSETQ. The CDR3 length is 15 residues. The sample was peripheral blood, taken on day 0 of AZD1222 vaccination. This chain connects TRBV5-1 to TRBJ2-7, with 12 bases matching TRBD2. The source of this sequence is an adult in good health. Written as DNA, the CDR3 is TGCGCCAGCAGCCCAGGACTAGCGGGGTCCTACGAGCAGTACTTC. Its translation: CASSPGLAGSYEQYF. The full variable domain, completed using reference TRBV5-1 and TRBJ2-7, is KAGVTQTPRYLIKTRGQQVTLSCSPISGHRSVSWYQQTPGQGLQFLFEYFSETQRNKGNFPGRFSGRQFSNSRSEMNVSTLELGDSALYLCASSPGLAGSYEQYFGPGTRLTVT.